The rows below give T cell receptor beta chains drawn from one sample of a study of OX40 agonist ivuxolimab in advanced cancers. Libraries were prepared by immunoSEQ multiplex PCR; TCRdb keeps only in-frame clonotypes and omits some of them. The profile shows roughly 80,000 clones, around 84% of them singletons. The material sequenced was CD4+ or CD8+ T cells sorted from blood, taken in a trial of the OX40 agonist ivuxolimab. The origin of the receptors is an adult with an advanced solid tumor such as melanoma, head and neck, liver or kidney cancer. Each CDR3 is given with its conserved first and last residue. The order of the fields is D gene, V gene, clone size, J gene, CDR3 DNA, CDR3 protein. A D gene is named only where the DNA matches it firmly. Size is stated for part of the rows, as once, few or many counts, or as a class when the clone is expanded.

TRBD1	TRBV11-3	NA	TRBJ2-7	TGTGCCAGCAGCCCCTCCGGACAGGGGAGTTACGAGCAGTACTTC	CASSPSGQGSYEQYF
TRBD2	TRBV28	once	TRBJ2-3	TGTGCCAGCAGGTCCTTGGGCGGGGGGGATACGCAGTATTTT	CASRSLGGGDTQYF
NA	TRBV5-6	NA	TRBJ1-3	TGTGCCAGCAGCCCGTCGGGTCGCTCCTTCTCTGGAAACACCATATATTTT	CASSPSGRSFSGNTIYF
NA	TRBV6-1	NA	TRBJ1-1	TGTGCCAGCAGTGAACATCAGGGTGGAACTGAAGCTTTCTTT	CASSEHQGGTEAFF
NA	TRBV6-4	few	TRBJ1-1	TGTGCCAGCAGTGACGTACGAGGGACTGAAGCTTTCTTT	CASSDVRGTEAFF
NA	TRBV30	once	TRBJ1-2	TGTGCCTGGAGTGTACAGGGCTCTAACTATGGCTACACCTTC	CAWSVQGSNYGYTF
NA	TRBV6-5	NA	TRBJ2-6	TGTGCCAGCAGTTCTAGGGAAGCTGGGGCCAACGTCCTGACTTTC	CASSSREAGANVLTF
NA	TRBV7-2	few	TRBJ2-7	TGTGCCAGCAGCCGGTCGGCAGACTACGAGCAGTACTTC	CASSRSADYEQYF
NA	TRBV5-4	NA	TRBJ2-7	TGTGCCAGCAGCGTGAAACAGGGGAGGAACGAGCAGTACTTC	CASSVKQGRNEQYF
NA	TRBV7-3	NA	TRBJ1-5	TGTGCCAGCGCCACAGGTATCAATCAGCCCCAGCATTTT	CASATGINQPQHF
NA	TRBV28	NA	TRBJ1-5	TGTGCCAGCAGTTTTAGTAGTGGTCAGCCCCAGCATTTT	CASSFSSGQPQHF
NA	TRBV4-2	NA	TRBJ1-5	TGTGCCAGCAGCCAAGGGTCGAACGATCAGCCCCAGCATTTT	CASSQGSNDQPQHF
NA	TRBV18	NA	TRBJ1-2	TGTGCCAGCTCACCGACGACCCCTTATGGCTACACCTTC	CASSPTTPYGYTF
TRBD1	TRBV19	NA	TRBJ1-4	TGTGCCAGTACCCGGGGGACCTCCGGGACAGGGGGTGTCCTACGTGAAAAACTGTTTTTT	CASTRGTSGTGGVLREKLFF
NA	TRBV4-1	NA	TRBJ1-2	TGCGCCAGCAGCCAAGAGGGGCGGGGGAGCTATGGCTACACCTTC	CASSQEGRGSYGYTF
NA	TRBV4-3	NA	TRBJ1-4	TGCGCCAGCAGCCCCCGCGTAGGGGGTAGTGAAAAACTGTTTTTT	CASSPRVGGSEKLFF
NA	TRBV12-5	NA	TRBJ1-6	TGTGCTAGTGGGACAACACAGGGTTTACAAAATTCACCCCTCCACTTT	CASGTTQGLQNSPLHF
NA	TRBV5-4	NA	TRBJ1-2	TGTGCCAGCAGCTTGAACCCAGTTACTTACTATGGCTACACCTTC	CASSLNPVTYYGYTF
NA	TRBV6-1	NA	TRBJ2-7	TGTGCCAGCAGTGAAGCCTACGGCGAGCCCTCCTACGAGCAGTACTTC	CASSEAYGEPSYEQYF
NA	TRBV27	NA	TRBJ1-5	TGTGCCAGCAGTTGGGCGGGTAATCAGCCCCAGCATTTT	CASSWAGNQPQHF
NA	TRBV6-5	NA	TRBJ1-5	TGTGCCAGCAGTGTTGGCAGGGATGACAATCAGCCCCAGCATTTT	CASSVGRDDNQPQHF
NA	TRBV6-6	NA	TRBJ1-6	TGTGCCAGCTCGTCCGGGGGCTATAATTCACCCCTCCACTTT	CASSSGGYNSPLHF
TRBD1	TRBV28	NA	TRBJ2-1	TGTGCCAGCAGTTTATCCCTGGACAGGGGGAATGAGCAGTTCTTC	CASSLSLDRGNEQFF
NA	TRBV19	NA	TRBJ1-6	TGTGCCAGTAGTATCGACGGCTACTCCTATAATTCACCCCTCCACTTT	CASSIDGYSYNSPLHF
NA	TRBV18	NA	TRBJ2-2	TGTGCCAGCACCCCCGAGGTGGAGAACACCGGGGAGCTGTTTTTT	CASTPEVENTGELFF
NA	TRBV30	NA	TRBJ1-3	TGTGCCTGGAGTGTATGGGAGTCTGGAAACACCATATATTTT	CAWSVWESGNTIYF
NA	TRBV6-6	NA	TRBJ1-6	TGTGCCAGCAGTTACTCGGCGGGGGCCTCTAATTCACCCCTCCACTTT	CASSYSAGASNSPLHF
NA	TRBV11-3	NA	TRBJ2-7	TGTGCCAGCAGCTTAGATGCAGCGCCTACCTACGAGCAGTACTTC	CASSLDAAPTYEQYF
NA	TRBV28	NA	TRBJ1-6	TGTGCCAGCAGTTTGGGGACACGGGGTTCACCCCTCCACTTT	CASSLGTRGSPLHF
TRBD1	TRBV5-1	NA	TRBJ2-2	TGCGCCAGCAGCTGGAATCTAGGGGGCGAGAACACCGGGGAGCTGTTTTTT	CASSWNLGGENTGELFF
NA	TRBV28	few	TRBJ2-7	TGTGCCAGCAGTTCTCTAGGGACTGAAGGCTACGAGCAGTACTTC	CASSSLGTEGYEQYF
NA	TRBV2	few	TRBJ2-6	TGTGCCAGCATGGCAGGGCGGGCCAACGTCCTGACTTTC	CASMAGRANVLTF
NA	TRBV15	NA	TRBJ2-2	TGTGCCACCAGTTGGGGGAGATTCAACACCGGGGAGCTGTTTTTT	CATSWGRFNTGELFF
NA	TRBV9	NA	TRBJ1-6	TGTGCCAGCAGCTCAGGGGTTTCGAATTCACCCCTCCACTTT	CASSSGVSNSPLHF
NA	TRBV5-4	NA	TRBJ1-3	TGTGCCAGCAGCTTCTTAGGGAGCTCTGGAAACACCATATATTTT	CASSFLGSSGNTIYF
TRBD1	TRBV11-2	NA	TRBJ2-7	TGTGCCAGCAGCTTAACTTTTCCGGGACAGGGAGGTACTTACGAGCAGTACTTC	CASSLTFPGQGGTYEQYF
TRBD1	TRBV7-2	NA	TRBJ2-1	TGTGCCAGCAGCTACCGACAGGGGGCCTCTTACAATGAGCAGTTCTTC	CASSYRQGASYNEQFF
NA	TRBV20-1	NA	TRBJ1-1	TGCAGTACGGGCCAGAACACTGAAGCTTTCTTT	CSTGQNTEAFF
NA	TRBV5-1	NA	TRBJ2-3	TGCGCCAGCAGCCCGGGGGACGGAGCGCGCGATACGCAGTATTTT	CASSPGDGARDTQYF
NA	TRBV2	few	TRBJ1-2	TGTGCCAGCAGTCGACAGGCTAACTATGGCTACACCTTC	CASSRQANYGYTF
NA	TRBV5-4	NA	TRBJ2-5	TGTGCCAGCAGCGTTCAGTCCAGGCTGGAGACCCAGTACTTC	CASSVQSRLETQYF
TRBD1	TRBV7-2	NA	TRBJ2-1	TGTGCCAGCAGCTCAGTAACAGGACAGGGTAAAAATGAGCAGTTCTTC	CASSSVTGQGKNEQFF
NA	TRBV7-2	NA	TRBJ1-6	TGTGCCAGCAGGCCAGGGATCTGGGATTCACCCCTCCACTTT	CASRPGIWDSPLHF
TRBD1	TRBV19	few	TRBJ1-4	TGTGCCAGTAGTGGGGATCGACAGGGATACAATGAAAAACTGTTTTTT	CASSGDRQGYNEKLFF
TRBD1	TRBV30	NA	TRBJ1-1	TGTGCCTGGAGCCGACAGGGACGAGTGTTTGCTTTCTTT	CAWSRQGRVFAFF
NA	TRBV19	NA	TRBJ2-1	TGTGCCAGTAGTATTGGGGAGACATCTTACAATGAGCAGTTCTTC	CASSIGETSYNEQFF
NA	TRBV6-6	NA	TRBJ2-5	TGTGCCAGCAGGTCCGCGGGGGAGACCCAGTACTTC	CASRSAGETQYF
TRBD2	TRBV9	NA	TRBJ2-3	TGTGCCAGCAGCGCCAGCGGGGGCGGGGATACGCAGTATTTT	CASSASGGGDTQYF
NA	TRBV7-8	NA	TRBJ2-7	TGTGCCAGCAGCTTGGGGGTTGGACCGAACTACGAGCAGTACTTC	CASSLGVGPNYEQYF